These 28 T cell receptor beta chains were all obtained from the same sample, sequenced in a study of blood T cell repertoires in COVID-19 (dated by TCRdb to about 2020). The protocol used for the library was the immunoSEQ multiplex PCR assay. Entries here come from immuneACCESS through TCRdb and include only in-frame sequences with V and J called. Some clones fail to appear in such tables; in the studies checked, an unresolved V gene covers under half of the shortfall, and the cause of the remainder is unknown. The sample table lists 410,000 or so clones, 89% of them with a count of one. The biggest ten clones account for approximately 1.5% of the sample. The sample was peripheral blood. These receptors all come from a woman between 40 and 55 years old with COVID-19, enrolled during active disease.

The CDR3 protein is CASRSTGTDTQYF. DNA for the CDR3: TGTGCCAGCAGGTCTACAGGCACAGATACGCAGTATTTT. This chain links TRBV12-3 or TRBV12-4 with TRBJ2-3; D call uncertain. Trimming removed 6 bases at V and 1 base at J, with 8 bases between. The CDR3 is 13 residues long.

The rearrangement joins TRBV3-1 (or the pseudogene TRBV3-2) to TRBJ1-3; tentatively, D is TRBD1 (6 bases). This CDR3 is built from 13 residues. The ends were cut back, 4 bases at V and 2 bases at J, with 6 bases in the middle. Germline V gene lookup returns CDR1 LGHDT and CDR2 YNNKEL (reference sequence). The chain's CDR3 is CASSRDTGNTIYF. CDR3 nucleotide sequence: TGTGCCAGCAGCCGGGACACTGGAAACACCATATATTTT.

The chain is built from TRBV28 and TRBJ1-5; 12 bases are a match to TRBD1. Germline CDR1 and CDR2: MDHEN and SYDVKM. The CDR3 has 16 amino acids. V was clipped by 6 bases and J by 5 bases; unmatched bases: 8. CDR3 protein: CASSPRDRGRHQPQHF. CDR3 bases: TGTGCCAGCAGCCCCCGGGACAGGGGGCGTCATCAGCCCCAGCATTTT.

Only a few counts were recorded for this clone. For the CDR3, the DNA is TGTGCCAGCAGCTCACAGATAAGGACTGAAGCTTTCTTT. It translates to CASSSQIRTEAFF. The chain is built from TRBV7-2 and TRBJ1-1; D not resolved. The CDR3 is 13 residues long. Germline V gene sequence: CDR1 SGHTA, CDR2 FQGNSA. The germline V and J ends were trimmed by 4 bases and 5 bases, with 11 bases remaining between them.

V usage is TRBV11-3 and J usage is TRBJ2-1; D gene uncertain. Germline V gives CDR1 SGHNT, CDR2 YENEEA. V shed 4 bases and J shed 9 bases, with 10 bases lying between them. This CDR3 is built from 12 residues. CDR3 residues: CASSSQAGEQFF. The CDR3 DNA is TGTGCCAGCAGCTCGCAGGCTGGTGAGCAGTTCTTC.

The gene calls are TRBV5-1 and TRBJ2-1; 7 positions agree with TRBD2. CDR3 length equals 15 residues. Germline V gene data show CDR1 as SGHRS and CDR2 as YFSETQ. V shed 3 bases and J 6 bases; nucleotides not matched to a gene: 9. CDR3 region: CASSSGLDTRNEQFF. As DNA, the CDR3 is TGCGCCAGCAGCTCCGGACTAGACACTCGCAATGAGCAGTTCTTC.

The chain carries TRBV27 and TRBJ1-3; unclear D gene. The V end lost 3 bases, the J end lost 4 bases, and 10 bases lay between the germline ends. This CDR3 comprises 14 residues. CDR1 is MNHEY, CDR2 SMNVEV, per germline (reference sequence). The CDR3 loop reads CASSFRGGGNTIYF. In DNA, the CDR3 is TGTGCCAGCAGTTTTCGCGGTGGCGGAAACACCATATATTTT.

This clone was picked up one time. The chain combines TRBV4-1 with TRBJ2-1; possibly TRBD2 for D (6 bases). Trimming left V 2 bases short and J 6 bases short, with 8 bases between. Germline V CDR1 and CDR2: MGHRA, YSYEKL. The CDR3 covers 13 residues. The CDR3 sequence is CASSQLGLNEQFF. DNA for the CDR3: TGCGCCAGCAGCCAATTGGGACTCAATGAGCAGTTCTTC.

V usage is TRBV19 and J usage is TRBJ1-4; tentative D call: TRBD1 (6 bases). This CDR3 has 14 amino acids. V shed 10 bases and J shed 0 bases, with 12 bases lying between them. Germline CDR1 reads LNHDA; CDR2 reads SQIVND (reference sequence). The CDR3 loop reads CATRQAATNEKLFF. CDR3 nucleotide sequence: TGTGCCACCCGACAGGCCGCAACTAATGAAAAACTGTTTTTT.

The rearrangement joins TRBV28 to TRBJ2-2; 11 bases align to TRBD2. Germline CDR1 MDHEN, CDR2 SYDVKM. The CDR3 spans 16 residues. J was trimmed by 5 bases and V by 5 bases; bases with no gene match: 7. CDR3 DNA: TGTGCCAGCAGTCCACCTCGACTAGCGGGGACCGGGGAGCTGTTTTTT. This translates into CASSPPRLAGTGELFF.

The gene calls are TRBV3-1 (or the pseudogene TRBV3-2) and TRBJ2-7; D gene unclear. V gave up 1 base and J gave up 0 bases, with 10 bases separating them. This CDR3 is built from 15 residues. CDR1 and CDR2 from the germline V gene are LGHDT and YNNKEL (reference sequence). The CDR3 DNA reads TGTGCCAGCAGCCAAGTCCCAGATTCCTCCTACGAGCAGTACTTC. Amino acid sequence: CASSQVPDSSYEQYF.

As for this clone: Mismatch with germline at one junction end may stem from a read error. The chain carries TRBV5-1 and TRBJ2-3, with D tentatively TRBD2 (6 bases). Per the germline V gene, CDR1 is SGHRS and CDR2 is YFSETQ. The CDR3 covers 13 residues. The CDR3 coding sequence is TGCGCCAGTCGTGGGCAGGGCGGGGATATGCAGTATTTT. Protein sequence: CASRGQGGDMQYF. The variable domain in full, completed from reference TRBV5-1 and TRBJ2-3, reads KAGVTQTPRYLIKTRGQQVTLSCSPISGHRSVSWYQQTPGQGLQFLFEYFSETQRNKGNFPGRFSGRQFSNSRSEMNVSTLELGDSALYLCASRGQGGDMQYFGPGTRLTVL.

The J gene is TRBJ1-1, the V gene TRBV4-3; D unresolved. Trimming stripped 0 bases from V and 11 bases from J, with 13 bases between. Germline CDR1 LGHNA, CDR2 YSLEER. CDR3 length: 13 amino acids. The CDR3 sequence: CASSQDFGVGAFF. For the CDR3, the DNA is TGCGCCAGCAGCCAAGATTTCGGGGTGGGGGCTTTCTTT.

The chain carries TRBV4-3 and TRBJ2-1; TRBD1 aligns across 8 bases. V lost 4 bases to trimming and J lost 3 bases; unmatched junction nucleotides: 2. CDR3 size: 14 residues. Germline V gene lookup returns CDR1 LGHNA and CDR2 YSLEER. Here the CDR3 DNA reads TGCGCCAGCAGCCGGGACAGGCTCTACAATGAGCAGTTCTTC. Translated, it gives CASSRDRLYNEQFF.

This rearrangement joins TRBV27 to TRBJ1-5; D gene unclear. Per germline, CDR1 MNHEY and CDR2 SMNVEV (reference sequence). Deletions cut 5 bases from V and 3 bases from J, with 14 bases between. The CDR3 runs 15 residues. The CDR3 is CASSITRDPNQPQHF. As DNA, the CDR3 is TGTGCCAGCAGTATAACTCGGGATCCCAATCAGCCCCAGCATTTT.

This chain joins TRBV11-2 and TRBJ2-2; D not certain. The CDR3 is 11 amino acids. Trimming took 6 bases from V and 7 from J, leaving 6 bases between them. The germline CDR1 and CDR2 sequences are SGHAT and FQNNGV. The CDR3 region is CASSTGGELFF. DNA for the CDR3: TGTGCCAGCAGTACGGGCGGGGAGCTGTTTTTT.

The rearrangement joins TRBV5-6 to TRBJ1-4; the match to TRBD1 covers 9 bases. Germline loops: CDR1 SGHDT, CDR2 YYEEEE. The V and J ends lost 4 bases and 8 bases, in that order; junction bases with no gene match: 15. This CDR3 spans 17 amino acids. The CDR3: CASSLRISGTGWEKLFF. CDR3 DNA: TGTGCCAGCAGCCTACGGATATCGGGGACAGGGTGGGAAAAACTGTTTTTT. Complete variable domain (other parts from reference TRBV5-6 and TRBJ1-4): DAGVTQSPTHLIKTRGQQVTLRCSPKSGHDTVSWYQQALGQGPQFIFQYYEEEERQRGNFPDRFSGHQFPNYSSELNVNALLLGDSALYLCASSLRISGTGWEKLFFGSGTQLSVL.

V and J are TRBV6-5 and TRBJ1-3; D gene ambiguous. The CDR3 length is 15 residues. CDR1 and CDR2 (germline): MNHEY, SVGAGI. Trimming removed 6 bases at V and 4 bases at J, with 16 bases between. In nucleotides, the CDR3 is TGTGCCAGCAGCCCGCTTCTGAGAATGGGAAACACCATATATTTT. Translation: CASSPLLRMGNTIYF.

This chain uses TRBV28 with TRBJ2-7; D possibly corresponds to TRBD1 (6 bases). Trimming left V 7 bases short and J 1 base short, with 11 bases between. Germline assignment: CDR1 MDHEN and CDR2 SYDVKM. This CDR3 spans 13 amino acids. CDR3 region: CASTPGVSYEQYF. The CDR3 DNA follows: TGTGCCAGCACCCCAGGGGTTTCCTACGAGCAGTACTTC.

The chain couples TRBV5-5 to TRBJ1-4, with TRBD1 as a possible D gene (5 bases). V was shortened by 4 bases and J by 8 bases, with 18 bases between the two germline ends. The CDR3 sequence is 15 residues long. CDR1 and CDR2 (germline): SGHKS, YYEKEE (reference sequence). The CDR3 reads CASSQWGSGGEKLFF. CDR3 in DNA: TGTGCCAGCAGCCAGTGGGGCTCCGGAGGGGAAAAACTGTTTTTT.

This clone was seen a handful of times. V is TRBV19 and J is TRBJ1-3; D gene ambiguous. There are 15 residues in the CDR3. V was pared by 1 base and J by 0 bases, with 7 bases between. Germline V gives CDR1 LNHDA, CDR2 SQIVND (reference sequence). CDR3 amino acids: CASSIAGGSGNTIYF. The CDR3 DNA is TGTGCCAGTAGTATAGCTGGCGGCTCTGGAAACACCATATATTTT.

J is TRBJ1-3 and V is TRBV7-2; 8 nucleotides align to TRBD1. The length of the CDR3 is 17 residues. V shed 0 bases, J shed 0 bases, and the junction held 4 bases outside the gene matches. Germline V CDR1 and CDR2: SGHTA, FQGNSA. CDR3 bases: TGTGCCAGCAGCTTAGCCCCTACAGGGGGCTCTGGAAACACCATATATTTT. Protein sequence: CASSLAPTGGSGNTIYF.

V gene TRBV5-1 combines with J gene TRBJ2-1, with a possible D match to TRBD2 (6 bases). Trimming stripped 0 bases from V and 4 bases from J, with 11 bases between. Germline CDR1 reads SGHRS; CDR2 reads YFSETQ. The CDR3 extends over 15 amino acids. The CDR3 coding sequence is TGCGCCAGCAGCTTGGATGCGGGGACGTACAATGAGCAGTTCTTC. It codes for CASSLDAGTYNEQFF.

This clone was seen once. The chain recombines TRBV3-1 (or the pseudogene TRBV3-2) with TRBJ2-3; TRBD1 matches at 7 bases. V lost 4 bases to trimming and J lost 2 bases; unmatched junction nucleotides: 6. Germline lookup yields CDR1 LGHDT and CDR2 YNNKEL (reference sequence). This CDR3 region has 15 residues. CDR3 sequence reads: CASSPRDRPTDTQYF. CDR3 DNA sequence: TGTGCCAGCAGCCCCCGGGACAGACCCACAGATACGCAGTATTTT.

The gene calls are TRBV5-1 and TRBJ2-2; 7 nucleotides line up with TRBD2. CDR1 is SGHRS, CDR2 YFSETQ, per germline. Trimming removed 0 bases from V and 1 base from J; junction bases left unmatched: 3. There are 16 residues in the CDR3. CDR3 loop: CASSLAASGNTGELFF. The CDR3 DNA sequence: TGCGCCAGCAGCTTGGCGGCTAGCGGGAACACCGGGGAGCTGTTTTTT.

This chain joins TRBV2 and TRBJ1-1, with TRBD1 matching over 7 bases. V lost 6 bases and J lost 5; bases outside the gene matches: 6. Germline CDR1 reads SNHLY; CDR2 reads FYNNEI. The CDR3 has 13 amino acids. The CDR3 sequence: CASRTGVGTEAFF. The CDR3, as DNA: TGTGCCAGCAGAACAGGGGTAGGAACTGAAGCTTTCTTT. Looking up the rest from reference TRBV2 and TRBJ1-1 gives the full variable domain: EPEVTQTPSHQVTQMGQEVILRCVPISNHLYFYWYRQILGQKVEFLVSFYNNEISEKSEIFDDQFSVERPDGSNFTLKIRSTKLEDSAMYFCASRTGVGTEAFFGQGTRLTVV.

The V call is TRBV9, the J call TRBJ1-6, with 9 bases aligning to TRBD1. The J segment lost 10 bases and the V segment lost 5 bases, leaving 10 bases of the junction unmatched. Per germline, CDR1 SGDLS and CDR2 YYNGEE. CDR3 length equals 15 residues. CDR3 amino acids: CASSGGQGRGSPLHF. The DNA of the CDR3 is TGTGCCAGCAGTGGTGGACAGGGGCGAGGGTCACCCCTCCACTTT.

The V gene is TRBV4-3, the J gene TRBJ1-1, with D possibly TRBD1 on 6 matching bases. This CDR3 spans 14 amino acids. CDR1 is LGHNA, CDR2 YSLEER, per germline. The germline V and J ends were trimmed by 1 base and 5 bases, with 11 bases remaining between them. The CDR3, as DNA: TGCGCCAGCAGCCAAGTCAGGGGAGAAACTGAAGCTTTCTTT. Translated, it gives CASSQVRGETEAFF.